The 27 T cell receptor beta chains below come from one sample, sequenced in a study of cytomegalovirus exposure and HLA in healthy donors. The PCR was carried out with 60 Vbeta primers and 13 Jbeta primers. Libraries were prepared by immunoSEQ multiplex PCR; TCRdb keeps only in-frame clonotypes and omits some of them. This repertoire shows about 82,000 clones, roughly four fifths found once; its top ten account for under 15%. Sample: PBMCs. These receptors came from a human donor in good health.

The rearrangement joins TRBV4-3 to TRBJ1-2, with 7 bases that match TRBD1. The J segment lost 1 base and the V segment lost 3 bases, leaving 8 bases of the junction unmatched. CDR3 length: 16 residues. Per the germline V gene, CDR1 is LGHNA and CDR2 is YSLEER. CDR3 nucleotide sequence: TGCGCCAGCAGCCACCTTGGACAGGTCGGTAACTATGGCTACACCTTC. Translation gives CASSHLGQVGNYGYTF.

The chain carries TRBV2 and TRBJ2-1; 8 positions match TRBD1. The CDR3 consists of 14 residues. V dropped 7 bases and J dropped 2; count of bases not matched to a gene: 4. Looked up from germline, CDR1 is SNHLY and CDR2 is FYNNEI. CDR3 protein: CASTRTGPYNEQFF. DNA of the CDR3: TGTGCCAGCACCCGGACAGGGCCCTACAATGAGCAGTTCTTC.

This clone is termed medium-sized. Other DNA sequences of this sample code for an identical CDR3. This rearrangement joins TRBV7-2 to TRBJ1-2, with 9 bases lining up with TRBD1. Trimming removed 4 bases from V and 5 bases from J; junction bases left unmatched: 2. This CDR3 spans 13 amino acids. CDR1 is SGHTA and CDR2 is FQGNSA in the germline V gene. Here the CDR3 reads CASSSGQGYGYTF. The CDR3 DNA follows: TGTGCCAGCAGCTCGGGACAGGGTTATGGCTACACCTTC.

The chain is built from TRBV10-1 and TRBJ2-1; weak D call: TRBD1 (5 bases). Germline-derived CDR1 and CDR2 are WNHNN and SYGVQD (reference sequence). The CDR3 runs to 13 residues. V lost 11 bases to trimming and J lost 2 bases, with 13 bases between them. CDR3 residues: CARWTLTYNEQFF. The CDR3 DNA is TGCGCCCGCTGGACACTAACCTACAATGAGCAGTTCTTC.

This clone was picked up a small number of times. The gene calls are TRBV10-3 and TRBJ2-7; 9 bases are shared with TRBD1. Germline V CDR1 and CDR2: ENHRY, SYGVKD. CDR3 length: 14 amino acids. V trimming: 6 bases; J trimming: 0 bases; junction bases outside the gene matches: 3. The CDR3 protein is CAIRGTGNSYEQYF. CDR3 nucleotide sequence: TGTGCCATCAGGGGGACAGGGAACTCCTACGAGCAGTACTTC.

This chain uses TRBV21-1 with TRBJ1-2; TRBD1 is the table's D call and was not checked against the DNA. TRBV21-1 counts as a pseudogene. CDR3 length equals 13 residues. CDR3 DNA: TGTGCCAGCCGCAACAGGACAGACTGCGGCTACACCTTC. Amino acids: CASRNRTDCGYTF.

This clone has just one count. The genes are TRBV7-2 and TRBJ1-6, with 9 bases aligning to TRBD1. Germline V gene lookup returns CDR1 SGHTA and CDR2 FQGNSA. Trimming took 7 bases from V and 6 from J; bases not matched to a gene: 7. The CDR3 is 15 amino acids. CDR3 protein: CASIGTGRGNSPLHF. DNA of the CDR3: TGTGCCAGCATCGGGACAGGGAGGGGTAATTCACCCCTCCACTTT.

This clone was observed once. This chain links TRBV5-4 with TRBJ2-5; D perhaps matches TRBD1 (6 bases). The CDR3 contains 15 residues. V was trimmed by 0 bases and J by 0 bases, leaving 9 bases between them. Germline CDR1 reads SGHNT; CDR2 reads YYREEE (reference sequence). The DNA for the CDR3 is TGTGCCAGCAGCTTGGGGACAGCATACCAAGAGACCCAGTACTTC. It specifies CASSLGTAYQETQYF.

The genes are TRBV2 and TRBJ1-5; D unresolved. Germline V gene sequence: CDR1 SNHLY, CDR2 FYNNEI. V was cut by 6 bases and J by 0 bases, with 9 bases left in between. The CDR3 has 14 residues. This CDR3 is CASSGATSNQPQHF. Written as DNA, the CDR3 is TGTGCCAGCAGCGGAGCGACTAGCAATCAGCCCCAGCATTTT.

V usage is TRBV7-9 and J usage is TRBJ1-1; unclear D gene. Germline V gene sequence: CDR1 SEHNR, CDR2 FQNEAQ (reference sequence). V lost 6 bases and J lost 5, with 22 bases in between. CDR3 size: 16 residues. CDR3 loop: CASSSSPPGWETEAFF. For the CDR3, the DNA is TGTGCCAGCAGTTCCTCACCCCCGGGGTGGGAGACTGAAGCTTTCTTT. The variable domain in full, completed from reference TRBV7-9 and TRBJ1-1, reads DTGVSQNPRHKITKRGQNVTFRCDPISEHNRLYWYRQTLGQGPEFLTYFQNEAQLEKSRLLSDRFSAERPKGSFSTLEIQRTEQGDSAMYLCASSSSPPGWETEAFFGQGTRLTVV.

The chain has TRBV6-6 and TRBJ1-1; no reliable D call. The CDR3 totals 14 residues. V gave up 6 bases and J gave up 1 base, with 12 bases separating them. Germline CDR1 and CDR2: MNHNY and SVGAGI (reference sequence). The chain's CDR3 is CASRDLDGNTEAFF. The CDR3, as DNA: TGTGCCAGCAGGGACTTGGACGGGAACACTGAAGCTTTCTTT.

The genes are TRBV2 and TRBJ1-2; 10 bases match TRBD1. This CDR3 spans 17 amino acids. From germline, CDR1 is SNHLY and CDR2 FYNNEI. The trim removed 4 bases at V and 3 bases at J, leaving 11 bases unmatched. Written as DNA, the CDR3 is TGTGCCAGCAGTGGCGGATTGGACAGGGGGAGGGACTATGGCTACACCTTC. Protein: CASSGGLDRGRDYGYTF.

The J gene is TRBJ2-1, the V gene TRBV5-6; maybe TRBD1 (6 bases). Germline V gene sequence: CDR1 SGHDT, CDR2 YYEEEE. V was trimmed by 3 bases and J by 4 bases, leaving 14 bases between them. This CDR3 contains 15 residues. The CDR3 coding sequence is TGTGCCAGCAGCTACCCCGGGACAACTTACAATGAGCAGTTCTTC. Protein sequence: CASSYPGTTYNEQFF.

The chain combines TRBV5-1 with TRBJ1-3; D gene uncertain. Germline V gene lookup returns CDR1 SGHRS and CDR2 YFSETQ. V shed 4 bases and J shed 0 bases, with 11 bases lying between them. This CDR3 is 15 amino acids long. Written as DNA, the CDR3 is TGCGCCAGCAGCACCGCCGGAGTCTCTGGAAACACCATATATTTT. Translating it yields CASSTAGVSGNTIYF.

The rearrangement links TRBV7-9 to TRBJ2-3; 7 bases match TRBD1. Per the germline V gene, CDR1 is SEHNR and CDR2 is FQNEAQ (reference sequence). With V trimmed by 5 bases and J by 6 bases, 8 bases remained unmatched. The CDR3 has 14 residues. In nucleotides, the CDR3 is TGTGCCAGCAGCCTCGACAGGGATCGGGATACGCAGTATTTT. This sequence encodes CASSLDRDRDTQYF.

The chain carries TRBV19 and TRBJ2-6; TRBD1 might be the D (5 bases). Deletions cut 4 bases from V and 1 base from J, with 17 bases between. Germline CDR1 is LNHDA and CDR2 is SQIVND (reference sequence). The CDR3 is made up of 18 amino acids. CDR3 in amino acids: CASSTRQTSLSGANVLTF. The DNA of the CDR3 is TGTGCCAGTAGTACCCGACAGACTTCCCTATCTGGGGCCAACGTCCTGACTTTC. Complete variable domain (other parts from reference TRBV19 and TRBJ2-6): DGGITQSPKYLFRKEGQNVTLSCEQNLNHDAMYWYRQDPGQGLRLIYYSQIVNDFQKGDIAEGYSVSREKKESFPLTVTSAQKNPTAFYLCASSTRQTSLSGANVLTFGAGSRLTVL.

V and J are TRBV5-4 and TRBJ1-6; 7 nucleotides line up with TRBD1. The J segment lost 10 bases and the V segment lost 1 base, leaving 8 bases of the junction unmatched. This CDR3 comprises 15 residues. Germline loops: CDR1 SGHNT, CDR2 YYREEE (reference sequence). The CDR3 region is CASSLTTQGGSPLHF. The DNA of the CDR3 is TGTGCCAGCAGCTTGACAACCCAGGGGGGCTCACCCCTCCACTTT.

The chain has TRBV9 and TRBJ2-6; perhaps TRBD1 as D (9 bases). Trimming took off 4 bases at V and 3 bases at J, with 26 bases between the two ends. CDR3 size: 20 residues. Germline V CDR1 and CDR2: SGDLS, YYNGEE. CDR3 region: CASSHPTGGDRDRGANVLTF. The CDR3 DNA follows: TGTGCCAGCAGCCACCCAACGGGGGGGGACAGGGATCGTGGGGCCAACGTCCTGACTTTC.

CDR3 nucleotide sequence: TGCAGCGTTGAAGATCAAAGGCGAAGGACAGGGGTAACAGATACGCAGTATTTT. Translating gives CSVEDQRRRTGVTDTQYF. V is TRBV29-1 and J is TRBJ2-3, with 9 bases identical to TRBD1. After removal of 0 bases from V and 3 bases from J, the junction contained 13 bases not matched to a gene. The germline V gene has CDR1 SQVTM and CDR2 ANQGSEA. The CDR3 consists of 18 residues.

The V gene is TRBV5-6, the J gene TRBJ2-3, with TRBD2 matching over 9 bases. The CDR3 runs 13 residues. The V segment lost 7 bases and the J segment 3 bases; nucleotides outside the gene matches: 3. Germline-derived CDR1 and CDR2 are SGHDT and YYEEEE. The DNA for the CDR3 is TGTGCCAGCGTTGCGGGGGGGACAGATACGCAGTATTTT. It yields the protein CASVAGGTDTQYF.

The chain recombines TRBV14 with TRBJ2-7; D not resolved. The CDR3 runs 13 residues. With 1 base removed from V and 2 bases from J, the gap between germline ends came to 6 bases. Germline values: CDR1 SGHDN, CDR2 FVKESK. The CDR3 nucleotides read TGTGCCAGCAGCCAAGCCGTAGCCTACGAGCAGTACTTC. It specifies CASSQAVAYEQYF. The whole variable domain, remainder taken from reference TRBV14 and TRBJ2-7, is EAGVTQFPSHSVIEKGQTVTLRCDPISGHDNLYWYRRVMGKEIKFLLHFVKESKQDESGMPNNRFLAERTGGTYSTLKVQPAELEDSGVYFCASSQAVAYEQYFGPGTRLTVT.

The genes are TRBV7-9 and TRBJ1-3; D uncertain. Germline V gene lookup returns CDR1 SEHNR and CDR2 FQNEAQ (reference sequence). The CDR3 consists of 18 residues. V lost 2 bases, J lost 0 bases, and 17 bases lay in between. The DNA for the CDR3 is TGTGCCAGCAGCTTAATGTTTGCGGTGGAGAGCTCTGGAAACACCATATATTTT. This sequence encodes CASSLMFAVESSGNTIYF.

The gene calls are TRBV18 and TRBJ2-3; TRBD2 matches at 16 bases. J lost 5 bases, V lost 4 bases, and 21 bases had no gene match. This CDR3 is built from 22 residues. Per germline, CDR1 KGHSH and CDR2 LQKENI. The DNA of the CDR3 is TGTGCCAGCTCACTACGGCCATACCCACCGGGACTAGCGGGGGGGCGTGGAGATACGCAGTATTTT. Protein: CASSLRPYPPGLAGGRGDTQYF.

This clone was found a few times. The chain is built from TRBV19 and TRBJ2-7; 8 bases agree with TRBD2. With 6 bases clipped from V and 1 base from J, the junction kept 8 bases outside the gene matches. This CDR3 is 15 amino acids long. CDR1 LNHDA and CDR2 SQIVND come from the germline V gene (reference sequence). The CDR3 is CASSEIAGTSYEQYF. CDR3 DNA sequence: TGTGCCAGTAGCGAGATAGCGGGGACTTCCTACGAGCAGTACTTC.

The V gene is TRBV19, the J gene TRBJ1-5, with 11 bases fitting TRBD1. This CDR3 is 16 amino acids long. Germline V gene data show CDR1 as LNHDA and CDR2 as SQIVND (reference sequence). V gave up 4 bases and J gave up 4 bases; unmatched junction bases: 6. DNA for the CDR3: TGTGCCAGTAGTAAGTCCGGACAGGGGGCTAATCAGCCCCAGCATTTT. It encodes CASSKSGQGANQPQHF. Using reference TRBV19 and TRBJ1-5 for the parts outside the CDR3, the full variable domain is DGGITQSPKYLFRKEGQNVTLSCEQNLNHDAMYWYRQDPGQGLRLIYYSQIVNDFQKGDIAEGYSVSREKKESFPLTVTSAQKNPTAFYLCASSKSGQGANQPQHFGDGTRLSIL.

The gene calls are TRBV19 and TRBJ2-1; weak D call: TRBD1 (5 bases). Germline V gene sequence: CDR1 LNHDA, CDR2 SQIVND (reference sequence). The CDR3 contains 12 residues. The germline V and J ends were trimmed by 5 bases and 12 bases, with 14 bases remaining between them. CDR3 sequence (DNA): TGTGCCAGTAGTTCAACGGTGGGGCTGCAGTTCTTC. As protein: CASSSTVGLQFF.

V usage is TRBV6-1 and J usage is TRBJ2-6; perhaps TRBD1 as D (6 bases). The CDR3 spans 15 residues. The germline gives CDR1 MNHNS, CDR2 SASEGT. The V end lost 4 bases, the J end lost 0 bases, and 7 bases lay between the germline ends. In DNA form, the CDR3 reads TGTGCCAGCAGTGGAGGGGGCTCTGGGGCCAACGTCCTGACTTTC. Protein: CASSGGGSGANVLTF.